The present T cell receptor beta chain was sequenced within a study of regulatory T cells in long-lasting Graves disease. The sample's time point: newly diagnosed GD, antithyroid drugs for less than 3 months. With RNA extracted from PBMCs as input, the TCR library was made. Guidelines of the American Thyroid Association were used to diagnose Graves' disease. Arm-PCR of CDR3 regions and iRepertoire HTBI primers were the basis on which TCR beta libraries were built. TCRdb ran MiXCR on the multiplex PCR reads and lists one entry per CDR3 protein. This table has hundreds of thousands of distinct CDR3 sequences, 13% appearing once. The germline V gene has CDR1 LGHDT and CDR2 YNNKEL (reference sequence). The CDR3 covers 15 residues. V dropped 4 bases and J dropped 2 bases, with 14 bases sitting between them. The same data also contributed to another study, on T cells in Graves' hyperthyroidism and ophthalmopathy. That paper adds: Graves' hyperthyroidism was deemed stable given no ophthalmopathy progression within 18 months. Patients aged 18 to 65 had newly diagnosed hyperthyroidism of under 2 months' duration.

The sample here was peripheral blood mononuclear cells (PBMCs), taken at new diagnosis, from a patient treated with antithyroid drugs. This TCR was sampled from a man younger than 40 with Graves disease. The rearrangement links TRBV3-1 to TRBJ2-5; D may correspond to TRBD1 or TRBD2 (5 bases each). The CDR3 is CASSLPGRLQETQYF. DNA for the CDR3: TGTGCCAGCAGCCTCCCGGGACGGTTACAAGAGACCCAGTACTTC.